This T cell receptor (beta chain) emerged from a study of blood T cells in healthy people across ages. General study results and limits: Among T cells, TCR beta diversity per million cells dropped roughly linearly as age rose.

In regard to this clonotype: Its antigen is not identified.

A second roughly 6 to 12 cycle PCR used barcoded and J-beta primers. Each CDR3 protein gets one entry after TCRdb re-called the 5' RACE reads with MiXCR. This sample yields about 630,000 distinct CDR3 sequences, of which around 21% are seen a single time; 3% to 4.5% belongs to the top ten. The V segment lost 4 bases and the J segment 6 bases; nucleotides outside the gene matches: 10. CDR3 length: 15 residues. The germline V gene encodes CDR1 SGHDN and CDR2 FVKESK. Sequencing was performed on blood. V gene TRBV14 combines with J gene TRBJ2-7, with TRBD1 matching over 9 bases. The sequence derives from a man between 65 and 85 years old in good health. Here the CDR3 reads CASSRLTGGSGEQYF. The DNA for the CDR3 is TGTGCCAGCAGCCGACTCACAGGGGGCTCTGGCGAGCAGTACTTC.